This record looks at one T cell receptor (beta chain) sequence and its context. Its antigen remains unidentified. TRB rearrangements were amplified by multiplex PCR with BIOMED2 TRB-A/B primers. TCRdb reanalysed the multiplex PCR reads using MiXCR and keeps one entry per CDR3 protein. Found here are more than 9,500 distinct CDR3 sequences, approximately 31% of them singletons; the top ten hold 25% to 35%. V gave up 6 bases and J gave up 8 bases; unmatched junction bases: 14. CDR3 length: 18 residues. In germline, CDR1 is LNHDA, CDR2 SQIVND (reference sequence). The data belong to a study of T and B cells in COVID-19 patients. Study-wide findings and caveats: Clonality of TRB repertoires was high in active COVID-19; recovery brought above-healthy diversity and richness. There were 2,000 to 3,000 TCR clusters exclusive to the recovered cohort, a few dozen with low generation probability. Blood from mildly ill patients while symptomatic, and early samples from severe cases, were scarce.

From blood, roughly 220-550 ng of genomic DNA served as TRB template. The sample comprised blood. This rearrangement joins TRBV19 to TRBJ2-1, with TRBD2 matching over 15 bases. This clonotype was sampled from a human donor who had recovered from COVID-19. The CDR3 DNA is TGTGCCAGTAGGCCTCCGACCGGGACTAGCGGGAGGAGCGATGAGCAGTTCTTC. It encodes CASRPPTGTSGRSDEQFF. Full variable domain (outside the CDR3, taken from reference TRBV19 and TRBJ2-1): DGGITQSPKYLFRKEGQNVTLSCEQNLNHDAMYWYRQDPGQGLRLIYYSQIVNDFQKGDIAEGYSVSREKKESFPLTVTSAQKNPTAFYLCASRPPTGTSGRSDEQFFGPGTRLTVL.